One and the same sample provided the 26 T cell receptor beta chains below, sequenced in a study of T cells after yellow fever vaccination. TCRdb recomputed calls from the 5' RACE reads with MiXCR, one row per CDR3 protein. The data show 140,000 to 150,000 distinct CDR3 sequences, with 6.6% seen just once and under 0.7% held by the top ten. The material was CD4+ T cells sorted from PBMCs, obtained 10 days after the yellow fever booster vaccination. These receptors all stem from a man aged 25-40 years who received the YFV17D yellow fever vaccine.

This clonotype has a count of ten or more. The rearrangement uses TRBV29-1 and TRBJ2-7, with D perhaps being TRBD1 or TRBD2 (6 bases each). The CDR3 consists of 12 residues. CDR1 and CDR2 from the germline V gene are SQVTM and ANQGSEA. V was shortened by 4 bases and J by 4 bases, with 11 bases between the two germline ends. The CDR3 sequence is CSVVGGGYEQYF. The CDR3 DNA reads TGCAGCGTTGTGGGGGGCGGATACGAGCAGTACTTC.

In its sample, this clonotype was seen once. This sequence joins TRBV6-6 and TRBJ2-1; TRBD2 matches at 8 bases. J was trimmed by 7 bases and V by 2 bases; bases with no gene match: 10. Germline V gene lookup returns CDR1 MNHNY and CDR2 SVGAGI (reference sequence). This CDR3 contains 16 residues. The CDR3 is CASSYVTGGSWNEQFF. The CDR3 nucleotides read TGTGCCAGCAGTTACGTAACGGGAGGGTCTTGGAATGAGCAGTTCTTC.

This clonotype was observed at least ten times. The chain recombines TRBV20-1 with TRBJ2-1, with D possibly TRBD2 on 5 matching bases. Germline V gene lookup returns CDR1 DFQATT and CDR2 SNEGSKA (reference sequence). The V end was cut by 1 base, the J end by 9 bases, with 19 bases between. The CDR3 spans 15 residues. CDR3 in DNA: TGCAGTGCTAGAGCGGGGAAGCGCCTCAATGTTGAGCAGTTCTTC. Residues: CSARAGKRLNVEQFF.

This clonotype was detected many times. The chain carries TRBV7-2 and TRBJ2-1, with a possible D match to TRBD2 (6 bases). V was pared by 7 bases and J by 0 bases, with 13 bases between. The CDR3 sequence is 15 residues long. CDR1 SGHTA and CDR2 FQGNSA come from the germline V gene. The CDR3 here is CASTLRGSSYNEQFF. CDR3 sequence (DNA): TGTGCCAGCACCCTTCGGGGGAGCTCCTACAATGAGCAGTTCTTC. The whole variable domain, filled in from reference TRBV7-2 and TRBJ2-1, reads GAGVSQSPSNKVTEKGKDVELRCDPISGHTALYWYRQSLGQGLEFLIYFQGNSAPDKSGLPSDRFSAERTGGSVSTLTIQRTQQEDSAVYLCASTLRGSSYNEQFFGPGTRLTVL.

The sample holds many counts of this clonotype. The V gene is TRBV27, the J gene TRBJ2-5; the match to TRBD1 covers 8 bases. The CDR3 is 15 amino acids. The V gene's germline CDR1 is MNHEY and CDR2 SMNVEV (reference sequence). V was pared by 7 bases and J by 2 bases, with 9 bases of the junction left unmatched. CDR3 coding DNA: TGTGCCAGCAATCCTCAGGGGGCAGGGCAAGAGACCCAGTACTTC. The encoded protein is CASNPQGAGQETQYF.

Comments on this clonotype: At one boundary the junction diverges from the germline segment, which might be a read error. The CDR3 region is CCARDLRLAGYTDTQYF. Written as DNA, the CDR3 is TGCTGTGCTAGAGATCTACGACTAGCGGGTTACACAGATACGCAGTATTTT. V gene TRBV20-1 combines with J gene TRBJ2-3; 10 bases fit TRBD2. Germline lookup yields CDR1 DFQATT and CDR2 SNEGSKA (reference sequence). The CDR3 sequence is 17 residues long.

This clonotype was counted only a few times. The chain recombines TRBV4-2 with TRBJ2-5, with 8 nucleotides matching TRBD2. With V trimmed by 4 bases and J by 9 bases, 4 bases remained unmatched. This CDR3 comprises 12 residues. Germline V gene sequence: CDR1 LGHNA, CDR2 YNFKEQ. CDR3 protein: CASSPGREAQYF. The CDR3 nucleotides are TGTGCCAGCAGCCCGGGGCGGGAGGCCCAGTACTTC.

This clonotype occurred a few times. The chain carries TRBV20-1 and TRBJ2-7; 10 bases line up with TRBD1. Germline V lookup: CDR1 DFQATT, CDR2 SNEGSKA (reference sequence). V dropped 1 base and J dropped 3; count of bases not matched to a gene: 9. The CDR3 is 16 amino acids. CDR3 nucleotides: TGCAGTGCTAGAGGGGGGGGACAGGGGTCGAGCTACGAGCAGTACTTC. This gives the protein CSARGGGQGSSYEQYF.

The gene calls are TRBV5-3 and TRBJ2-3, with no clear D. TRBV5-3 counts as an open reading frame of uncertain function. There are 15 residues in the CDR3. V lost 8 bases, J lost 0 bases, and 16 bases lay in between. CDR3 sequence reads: CARGPGLLSTDTQYF. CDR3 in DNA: TGTGCCAGGGGCCCCGGGCTCCTCAGCACAGATACGCAGTATTTT.

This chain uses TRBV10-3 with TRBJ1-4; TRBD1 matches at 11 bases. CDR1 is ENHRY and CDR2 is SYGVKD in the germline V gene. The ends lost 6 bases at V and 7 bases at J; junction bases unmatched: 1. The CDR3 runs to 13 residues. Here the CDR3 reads CAISGTGGEKLFF. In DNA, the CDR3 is TGTGCCATCAGCGGGACAGGGGGTGAAAAACTGTTTTTT.

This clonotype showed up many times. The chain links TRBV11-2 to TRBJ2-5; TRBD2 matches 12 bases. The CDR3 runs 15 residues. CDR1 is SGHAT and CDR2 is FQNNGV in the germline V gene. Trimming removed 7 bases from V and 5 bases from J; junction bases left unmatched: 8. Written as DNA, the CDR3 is TGTGCCAGCACCGATCTAGCGGGAGGGAGGGAGACCCAGTACTTC. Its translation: CASTDLAGGRETQYF.

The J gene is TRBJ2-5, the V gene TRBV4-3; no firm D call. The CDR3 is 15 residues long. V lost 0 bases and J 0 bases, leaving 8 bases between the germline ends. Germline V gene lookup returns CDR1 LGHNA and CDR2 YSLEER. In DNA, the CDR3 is TGCGCCAGCAGCCAAGAAACTGGGTACCAAGAGACCCAGTACTTC. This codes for CASSQETGYQETQYF.

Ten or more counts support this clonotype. This CDR3 reads CASSLRRNSGANVLTF. The CDR3 region has the DNA TGTGCCAGCAGTTTAAGACGGAACTCTGGGGCCAACGTCCTGACTTTC. The V and J genes are TRBV12-3 or TRBV12-4 and TRBJ2-6; the D is unclear. The V end was cut by 2 bases, the J end by 0 bases, with 8 bases between. CDR3 length: 16 residues.

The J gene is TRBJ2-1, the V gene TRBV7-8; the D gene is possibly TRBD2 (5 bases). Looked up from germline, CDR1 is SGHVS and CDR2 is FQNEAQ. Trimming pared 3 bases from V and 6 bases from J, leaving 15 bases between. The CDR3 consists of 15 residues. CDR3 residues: CASSFSVRASNEQFF. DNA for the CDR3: TGTGCCAGCAGCTTTAGCGTGAGGGCCTCCAATGAGCAGTTCTTC.

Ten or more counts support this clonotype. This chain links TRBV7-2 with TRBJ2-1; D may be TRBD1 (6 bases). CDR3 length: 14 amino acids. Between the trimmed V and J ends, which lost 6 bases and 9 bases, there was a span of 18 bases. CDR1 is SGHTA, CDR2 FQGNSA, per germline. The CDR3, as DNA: TGTGCCAGCAGGGAAGGGGGACCCCTCGGTGAGCAGTTCTTC. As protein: CASREGGPLGEQFF.

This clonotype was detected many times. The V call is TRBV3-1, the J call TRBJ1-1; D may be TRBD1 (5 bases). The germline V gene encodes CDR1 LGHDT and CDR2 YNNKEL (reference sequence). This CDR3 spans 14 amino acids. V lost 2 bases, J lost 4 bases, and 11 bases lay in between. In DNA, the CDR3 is TGTGCCAGCAGCCAACCGGTCGGGGGCACTGAAGCTTTCTTT. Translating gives CASSQPVGGTEAFF.

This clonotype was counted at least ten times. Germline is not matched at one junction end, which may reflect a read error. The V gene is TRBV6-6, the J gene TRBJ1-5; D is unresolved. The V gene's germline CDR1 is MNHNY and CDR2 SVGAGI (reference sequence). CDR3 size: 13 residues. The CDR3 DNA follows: TGTGCCAGCACCAAAGAGGGTGGACCGATATGTGATTTT. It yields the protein CASTKEGGPICDF.

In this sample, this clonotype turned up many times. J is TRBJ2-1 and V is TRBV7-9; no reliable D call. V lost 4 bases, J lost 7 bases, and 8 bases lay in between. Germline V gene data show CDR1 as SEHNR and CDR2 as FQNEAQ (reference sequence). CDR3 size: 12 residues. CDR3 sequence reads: CASSSLGNEQFF. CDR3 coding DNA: TGTGCCAGCAGCTCCCTGGGGAATGAGCAGTTCTTC.

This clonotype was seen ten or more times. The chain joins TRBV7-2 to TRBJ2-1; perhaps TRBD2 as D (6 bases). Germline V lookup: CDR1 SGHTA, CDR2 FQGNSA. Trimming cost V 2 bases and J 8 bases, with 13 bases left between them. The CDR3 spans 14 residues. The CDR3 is CASSLSGLAYEQFF. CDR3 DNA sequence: TGTGCCAGCAGCTTAAGTGGGCTAGCGTATGAGCAGTTCTTC.

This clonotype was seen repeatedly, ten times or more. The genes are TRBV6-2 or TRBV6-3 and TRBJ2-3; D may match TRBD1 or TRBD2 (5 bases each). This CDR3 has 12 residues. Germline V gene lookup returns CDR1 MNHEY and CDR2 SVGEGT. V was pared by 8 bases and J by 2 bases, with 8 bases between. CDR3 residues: CASRDPTDTQYF. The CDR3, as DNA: TGTGCCAGCCGGGACCCCACAGATACGCAGTATTTT.

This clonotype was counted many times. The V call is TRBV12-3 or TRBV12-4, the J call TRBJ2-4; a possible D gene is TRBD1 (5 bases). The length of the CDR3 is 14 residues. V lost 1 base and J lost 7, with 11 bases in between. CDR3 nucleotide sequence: TGTGCCAGCAGTTTAGGTCAGGGCTCGAACATTCAGTACTTC. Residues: CASSLGQGSNIQYF.

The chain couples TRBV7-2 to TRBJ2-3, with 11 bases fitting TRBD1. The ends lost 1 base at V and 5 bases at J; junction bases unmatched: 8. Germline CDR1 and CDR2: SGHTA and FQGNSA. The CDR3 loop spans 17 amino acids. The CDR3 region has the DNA TGTGCCAGCAGCTTAGTTGGGGGACAGGGGGTCGTAGATACGCAGTATTTT. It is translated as CASSLVGGQGVVDTQYF.

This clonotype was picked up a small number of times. The CDR3 nucleotides read TGTGCCCGGGGAGCCGGGGAGAACCGGGAAAGGGGGTACGAGCAGTACTTC. Translating gives CARGAGENRERGYEQYF. J is TRBJ2-7 and V is TRBV3-1; TRBD1 might be the D (6 bases). This CDR3 has 17 amino acids. The germline V and J ends were trimmed by 11 bases and 4 bases, with 30 bases remaining between them. Germline V CDR1 and CDR2: LGHDT, YNNKEL (reference sequence).

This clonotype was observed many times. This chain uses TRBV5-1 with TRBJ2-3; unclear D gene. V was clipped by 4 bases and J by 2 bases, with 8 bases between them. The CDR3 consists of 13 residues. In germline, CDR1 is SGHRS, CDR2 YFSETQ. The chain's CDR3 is CASSTAFTDTQYF. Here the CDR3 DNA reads TGCGCCAGCAGCACGGCATTCACAGATACGCAGTATTTT.

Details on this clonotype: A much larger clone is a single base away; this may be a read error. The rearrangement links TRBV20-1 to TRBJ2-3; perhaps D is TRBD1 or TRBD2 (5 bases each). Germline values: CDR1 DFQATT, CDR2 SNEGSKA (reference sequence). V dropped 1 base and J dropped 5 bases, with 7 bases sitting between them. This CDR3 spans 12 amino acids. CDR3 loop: CSARGGEDTQYF. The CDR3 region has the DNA TGCAGTGCTAGAGGAGGGGAAGATACGCAGTATTTT.

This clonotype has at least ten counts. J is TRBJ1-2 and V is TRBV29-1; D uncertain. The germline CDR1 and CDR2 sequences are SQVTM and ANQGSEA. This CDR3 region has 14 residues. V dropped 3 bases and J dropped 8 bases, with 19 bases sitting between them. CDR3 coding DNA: TGCAGCGTTGAGGTTTGGGAAGGAGCACGGGGCTACACCTTC. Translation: CSVEVWEGARGYTF.